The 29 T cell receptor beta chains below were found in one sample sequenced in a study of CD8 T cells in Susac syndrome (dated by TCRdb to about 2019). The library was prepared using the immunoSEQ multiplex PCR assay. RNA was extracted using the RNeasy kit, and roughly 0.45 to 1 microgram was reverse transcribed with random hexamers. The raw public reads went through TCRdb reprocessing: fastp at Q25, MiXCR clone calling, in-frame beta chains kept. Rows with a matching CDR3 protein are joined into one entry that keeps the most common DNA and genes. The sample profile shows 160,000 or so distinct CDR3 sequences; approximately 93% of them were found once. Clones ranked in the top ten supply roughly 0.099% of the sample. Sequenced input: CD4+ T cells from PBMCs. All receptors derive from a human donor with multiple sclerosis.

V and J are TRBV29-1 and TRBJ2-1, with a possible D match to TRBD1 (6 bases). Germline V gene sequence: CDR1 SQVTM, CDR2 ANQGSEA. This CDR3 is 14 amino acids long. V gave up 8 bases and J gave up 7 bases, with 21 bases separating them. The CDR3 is CSLSQGGILNEQFF. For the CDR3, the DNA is TGCAGCCTTTCACAGGGTGGTATCTTGAATGAGCAGTTCTTC.

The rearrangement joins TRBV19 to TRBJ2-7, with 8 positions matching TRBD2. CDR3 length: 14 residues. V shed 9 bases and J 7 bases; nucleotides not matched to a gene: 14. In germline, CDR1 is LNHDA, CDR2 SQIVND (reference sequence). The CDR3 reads CASRQGAGVWEQYF. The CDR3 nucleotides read TGTGCCAGCCGGCAGGGAGCGGGAGTCTGGGAGCAGTACTTC.

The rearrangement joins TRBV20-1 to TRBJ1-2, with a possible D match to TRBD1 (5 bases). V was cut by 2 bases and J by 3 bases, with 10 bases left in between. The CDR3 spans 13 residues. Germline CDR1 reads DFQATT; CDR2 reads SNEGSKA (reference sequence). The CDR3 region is CSARRGSDYGYTF. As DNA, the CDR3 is TGCAGTGCTAGACGGGGGTCGGACTATGGCTACACCTTC.

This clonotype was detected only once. The CDR3 DNA reads as TGTGCCAGCAGACGGGGGTACAATCAGCCCCAGCATTTT. As protein: CASRRGYNQPQHF. V is TRBV12-3 or TRBV12-4 and J is TRBJ1-5; weak D call: TRBD1 (5 bases). Trimming took off 6 bases at V and 3 bases at J, with 9 bases between the two ends. The CDR3 extends over 13 amino acids.

The CDR3 DNA follows: TGTGCCAGCAGCCCCAGTAGCGGGAGAAAGTACGAGCAGTACTTC. It translates to CASSPSSGRKYEQYF. The genes are TRBV9 and TRBJ2-7; TRBD2 aligns across 9 bases. V shed 4 bases, J shed 4 bases, and the junction held 9 bases outside the gene matches. In germline, CDR1 is SGDLS, CDR2 YYNGEE. CDR3 size: 15 residues.

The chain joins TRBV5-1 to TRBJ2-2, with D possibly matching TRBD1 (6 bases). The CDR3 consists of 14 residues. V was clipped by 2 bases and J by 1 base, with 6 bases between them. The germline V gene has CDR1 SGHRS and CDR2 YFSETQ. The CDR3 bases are TGCGCCAGCAGCTTACAGGGGAACACCGGGGAGCTGTTTTTT. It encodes CASSLQGNTGELFF.

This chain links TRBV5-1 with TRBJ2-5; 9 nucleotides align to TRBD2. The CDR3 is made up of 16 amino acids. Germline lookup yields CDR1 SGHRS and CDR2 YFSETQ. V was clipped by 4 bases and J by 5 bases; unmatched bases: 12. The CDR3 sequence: CASSGGSSGSTETQYF. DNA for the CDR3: TGCGCCAGCAGCGGGGGTAGTAGCGGGAGTACGGAGACCCAGTACTTC.

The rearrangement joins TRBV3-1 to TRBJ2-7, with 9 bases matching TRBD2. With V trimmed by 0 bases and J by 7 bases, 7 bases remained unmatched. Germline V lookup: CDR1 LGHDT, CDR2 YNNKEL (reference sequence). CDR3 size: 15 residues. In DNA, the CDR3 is TGTGCCAGCAGCCAAGATCGACTAGCGGCGGGGGAGCAGTACTTC. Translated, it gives CASSQDRLAAGEQYF.

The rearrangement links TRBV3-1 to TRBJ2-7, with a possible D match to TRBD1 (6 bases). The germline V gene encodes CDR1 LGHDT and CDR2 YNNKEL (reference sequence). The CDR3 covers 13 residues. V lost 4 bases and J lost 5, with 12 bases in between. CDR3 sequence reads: CASSLGQFDEQYF. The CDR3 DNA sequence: TGTGCCAGCAGCCTCGGACAGTTCGACGAGCAGTACTTC.

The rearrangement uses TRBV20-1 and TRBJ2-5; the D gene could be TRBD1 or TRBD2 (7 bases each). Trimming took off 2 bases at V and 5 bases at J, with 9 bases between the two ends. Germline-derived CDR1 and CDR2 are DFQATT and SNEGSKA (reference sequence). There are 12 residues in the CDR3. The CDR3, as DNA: TGCAGTGCTAGACAGGGGGGGGAGACCCAGTACTTC. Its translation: CSARQGGETQYF.

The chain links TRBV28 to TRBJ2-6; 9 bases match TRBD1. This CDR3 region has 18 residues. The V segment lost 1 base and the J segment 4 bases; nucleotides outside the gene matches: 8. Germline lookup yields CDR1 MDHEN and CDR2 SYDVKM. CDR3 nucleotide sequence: TGTGCCAGCAGTTTATCCGGGACAGGGTTTGGCGGGGCCAACGTCCTGACTTTC. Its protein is CASSLSGTGFGGANVLTF.

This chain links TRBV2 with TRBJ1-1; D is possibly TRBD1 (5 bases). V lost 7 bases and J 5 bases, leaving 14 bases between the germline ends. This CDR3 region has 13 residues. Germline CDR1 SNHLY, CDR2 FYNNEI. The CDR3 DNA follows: TGTGCCAGCAAAGTTACAGGCCTAACTGAAGCTTTCTTT. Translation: CASKVTGLTEAFF. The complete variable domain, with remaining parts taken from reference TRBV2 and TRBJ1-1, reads EPEVTQTPSHQVTQMGQEVILRCVPISNHLYFYWYRQILGQKVEFLVSFYNNEISEKSEIFDDQFSVERPDGSNFTLKIRSTKLEDSAMYFCASKVTGLTEAFFGQGTRLTVV.

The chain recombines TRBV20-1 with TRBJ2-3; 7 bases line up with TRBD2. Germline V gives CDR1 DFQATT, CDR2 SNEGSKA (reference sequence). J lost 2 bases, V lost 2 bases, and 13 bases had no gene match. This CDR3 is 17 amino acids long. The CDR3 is CSARIEGSLAHTDTQYF. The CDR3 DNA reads TGCAGTGCTAGAATTGAGGGTTCACTAGCGCACACAGATACGCAGTATTTT.

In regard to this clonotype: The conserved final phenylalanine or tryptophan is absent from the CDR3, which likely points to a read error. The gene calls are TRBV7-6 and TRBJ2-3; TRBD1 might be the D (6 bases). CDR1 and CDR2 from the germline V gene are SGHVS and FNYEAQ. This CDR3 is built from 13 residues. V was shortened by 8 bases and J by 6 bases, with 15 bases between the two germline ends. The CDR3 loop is CASVFKGGDTQYL. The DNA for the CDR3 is TGTGCCAGCGTTTTCAAAGGGGGTGATACGCAGTATCTT.

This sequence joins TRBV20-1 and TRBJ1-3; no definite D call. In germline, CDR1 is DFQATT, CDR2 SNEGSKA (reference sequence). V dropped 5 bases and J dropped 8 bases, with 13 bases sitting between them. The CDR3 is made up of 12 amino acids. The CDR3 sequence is CSARSPGYTIYF. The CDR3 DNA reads TGCAGTGCTCGAAGTCCCGGATACACCATATATTTT.

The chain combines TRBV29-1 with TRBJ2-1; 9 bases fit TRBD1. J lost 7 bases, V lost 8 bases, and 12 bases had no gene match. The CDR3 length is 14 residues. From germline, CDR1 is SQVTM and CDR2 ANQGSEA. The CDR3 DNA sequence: TGCAGCCTCTCACCGGGACAGGGAAGGAATGAGCAGTTCTTC. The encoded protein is CSLSPGQGRNEQFF.

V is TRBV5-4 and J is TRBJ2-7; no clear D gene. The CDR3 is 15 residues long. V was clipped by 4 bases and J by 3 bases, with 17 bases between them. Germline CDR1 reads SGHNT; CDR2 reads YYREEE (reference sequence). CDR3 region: CASSPSPNSHYEQYF. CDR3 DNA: TGTGCCAGCAGCCCCTCCCCGAACAGCCACTACGAGCAGTACTTC.

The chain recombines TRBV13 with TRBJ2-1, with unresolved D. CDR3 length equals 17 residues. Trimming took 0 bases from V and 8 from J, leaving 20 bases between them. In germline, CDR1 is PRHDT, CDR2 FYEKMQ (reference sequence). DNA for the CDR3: TGTGCCAGCAGCTTAGGTTTTAGAAGATCGGCAGTTCATGAGCAGTTCTTC. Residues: CASSLGFRRSAVHEQFF.

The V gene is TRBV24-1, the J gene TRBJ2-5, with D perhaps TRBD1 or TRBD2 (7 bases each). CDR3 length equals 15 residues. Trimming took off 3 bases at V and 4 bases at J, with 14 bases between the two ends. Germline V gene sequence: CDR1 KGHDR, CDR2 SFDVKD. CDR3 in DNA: TGTGCCACCAGTGATCCCACAGGGGAGGGAGAGACCCAGTACTTC. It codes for CATSDPTGEGETQYF.

CDR3 residues: CASSFRQGGSGANVLTF. CDR3 bases: TGTGCCAGCAGCTTTAGGCAGGGGGGCTCTGGGGCCAACGTCCTGACTTTC. The chain carries TRBV7-2 and TRBJ2-6; TRBD1 is a possible D gene (7 bases). This CDR3 contains 17 residues. Germline V gives CDR1 SGHTA, CDR2 FQGNSA. The V and J ends lost 3 bases and 0 bases respectively, with 12 bases between them.

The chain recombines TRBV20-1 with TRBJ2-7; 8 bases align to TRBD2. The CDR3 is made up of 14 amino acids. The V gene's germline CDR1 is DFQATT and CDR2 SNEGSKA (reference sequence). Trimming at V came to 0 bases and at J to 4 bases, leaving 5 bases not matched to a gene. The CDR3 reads CSAREGTRMYEQYF. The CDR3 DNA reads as TGCAGTGCTAGAGAGGGGACTAGGATGTACGAGCAGTACTTC.

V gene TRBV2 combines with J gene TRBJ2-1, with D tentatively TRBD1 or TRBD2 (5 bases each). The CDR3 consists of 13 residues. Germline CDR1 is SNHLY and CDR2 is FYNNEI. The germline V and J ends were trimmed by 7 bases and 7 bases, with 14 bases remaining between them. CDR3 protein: CASKGDGRNEQFF. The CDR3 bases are TGTGCCAGCAAAGGGGATGGGAGAAATGAGCAGTTCTTC.

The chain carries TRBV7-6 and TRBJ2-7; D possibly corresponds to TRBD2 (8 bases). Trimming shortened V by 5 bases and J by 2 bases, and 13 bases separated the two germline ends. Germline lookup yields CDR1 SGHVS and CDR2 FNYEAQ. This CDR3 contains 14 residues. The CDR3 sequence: CASSISGTAYEQYF. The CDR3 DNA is TGTGCCAGCAGCATTAGCGGGACAGCCTACGAGCAGTACTTC.

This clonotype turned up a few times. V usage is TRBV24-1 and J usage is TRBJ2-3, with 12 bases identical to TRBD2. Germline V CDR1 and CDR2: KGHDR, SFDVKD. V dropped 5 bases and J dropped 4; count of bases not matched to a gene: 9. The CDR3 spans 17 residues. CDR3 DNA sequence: TGTGCCACCAGTGGCCCGACTAGCGGGAGAAGCCCAGATACGCAGTATTTT. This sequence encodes CATSGPTSGRSPDTQYF.

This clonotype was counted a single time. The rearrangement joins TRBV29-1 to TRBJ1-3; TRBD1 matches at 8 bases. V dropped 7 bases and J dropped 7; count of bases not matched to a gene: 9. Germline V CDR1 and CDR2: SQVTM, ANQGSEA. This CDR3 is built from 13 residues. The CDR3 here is CSAGTGGRNTIYF. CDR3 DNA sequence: TGCAGCGCCGGGACAGGTGGACGCAACACCATATATTTT.

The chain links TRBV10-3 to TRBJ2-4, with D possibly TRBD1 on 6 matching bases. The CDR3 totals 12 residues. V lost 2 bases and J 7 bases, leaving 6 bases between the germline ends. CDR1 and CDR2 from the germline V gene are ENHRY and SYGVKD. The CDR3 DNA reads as TGTGCCATCAGTGAGAGGGGGAACATTCAGTACTTC. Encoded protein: CAISERGNIQYF.

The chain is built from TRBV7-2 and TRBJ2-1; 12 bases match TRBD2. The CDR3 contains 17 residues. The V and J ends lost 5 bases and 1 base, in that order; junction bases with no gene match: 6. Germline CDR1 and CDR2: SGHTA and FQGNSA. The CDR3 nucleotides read TGTGCCAGCAGCGGCCGGGGGACTAGCGGGTCCTACAATGAGCAGTTCTTC. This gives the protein CASSGRGTSGSYNEQFF.

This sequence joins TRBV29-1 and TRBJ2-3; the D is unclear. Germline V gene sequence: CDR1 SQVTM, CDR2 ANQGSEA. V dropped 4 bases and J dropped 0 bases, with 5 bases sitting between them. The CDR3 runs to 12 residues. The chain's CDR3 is CSVVVSTDTQYF. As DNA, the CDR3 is TGCAGCGTTGTAGTGAGCACAGATACGCAGTATTTT.

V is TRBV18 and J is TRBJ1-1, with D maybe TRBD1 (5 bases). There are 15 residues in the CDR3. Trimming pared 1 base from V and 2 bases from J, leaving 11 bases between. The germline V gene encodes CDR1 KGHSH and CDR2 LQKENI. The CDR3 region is CASSPRVTGNTEAFF. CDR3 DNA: TGTGCCAGCTCACCACGGGTAACAGGAAACACTGAAGCTTTCTTT.